Described below is a single TCR beta chain sequence and its context. Authors' data handling: Nucleated cell number was recorded as an estimate derived from reference gene primer amplification. The assay was immunoSEQ multiplex PCR, and TCRdb's table has in-frame clones only and misses some. V and J calls and clone size come straight from that table; D and trimming were deduced from the DNA. The sample shows 110,000 or so clones, roughly 85% of them seen only once. This sample was taken from a study of blood T cell repertoires in COVID-19. In the study overall: Material from acute and convalescent COVID-19 was sourced from the United States, Italy and Spain. T cells, B-cell-depleted T cells, or PBMCs supplied cDNA or gDNA.

Trimming took 6 bases from V and 1 from J, leaving 12 bases between them. The CDR3 spans 14 residues. CDR1 and CDR2 from the germline V gene are LNHDA and SQIVND (reference sequence). The chain recombines TRBV19 with TRBJ1-2; possibly TRBD1 for D (5 bases). Material: peripheral blood. This receptor was obtained from a human donor in a cohort sampled during active COVID-19. For the CDR3, the DNA is TGTGCCAGTAGCCCGGGACTGGATAACTATGGCTACACCTTC. Protein: CASSPGLDNYGYTF.